This T cell receptor (beta chain) is from a study of control samples from healthy donors and cancer patients. V lost 6 bases and J 7 bases, leaving 16 bases between the germline ends. This CDR3 region has 14 residues. Germline lookup yields CDR1 MNHEY and CDR2 SVGAGI. Here immunoSEQ multiplex PCR was the method, and the copy in TCRdb shows in-frame clones only, minus some. There are 63,000 or so clones in the sample; more than 70% occur only once, and about 6% lies in the top ten. V usage is TRBV6-5 and J usage is TRBJ1-5, with D maybe TRBD1 (5 bases). The sequence was collected from a man aged 55 to 70 with colorectal cancer. The sequenced sample consisted of PBMCs. CDR3 nucleotide sequence: TGTGCCAGCAGACAGCTCGGGGCAGGACAGCCCCAGCATTTT. It translates to CASRQLGAGQPQHF.